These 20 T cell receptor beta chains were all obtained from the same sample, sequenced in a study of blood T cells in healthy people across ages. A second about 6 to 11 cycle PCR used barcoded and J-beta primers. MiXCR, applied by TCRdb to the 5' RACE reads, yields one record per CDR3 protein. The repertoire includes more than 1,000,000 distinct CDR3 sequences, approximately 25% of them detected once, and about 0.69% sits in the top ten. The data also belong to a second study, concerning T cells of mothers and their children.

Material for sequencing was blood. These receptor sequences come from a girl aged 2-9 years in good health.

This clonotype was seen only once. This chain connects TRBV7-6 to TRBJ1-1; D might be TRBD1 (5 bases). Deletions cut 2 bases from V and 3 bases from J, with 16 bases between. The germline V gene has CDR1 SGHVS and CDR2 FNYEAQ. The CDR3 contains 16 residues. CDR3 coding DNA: TGTGCCAGCAGCTTATACGCCCGGGGGGGTTACACTGAAGCTTTCTTT. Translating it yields CASSLYARGGYTEAFF.

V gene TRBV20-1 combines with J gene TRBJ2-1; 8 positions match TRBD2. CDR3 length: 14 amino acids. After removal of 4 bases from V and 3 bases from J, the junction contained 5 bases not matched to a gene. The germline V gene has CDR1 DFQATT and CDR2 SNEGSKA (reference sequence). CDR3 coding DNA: TGCAGTGCTAAGCGGGAGAGGTTCTACAATGAGCAGTTCTTC. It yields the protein CSAKRERFYNEQFF.

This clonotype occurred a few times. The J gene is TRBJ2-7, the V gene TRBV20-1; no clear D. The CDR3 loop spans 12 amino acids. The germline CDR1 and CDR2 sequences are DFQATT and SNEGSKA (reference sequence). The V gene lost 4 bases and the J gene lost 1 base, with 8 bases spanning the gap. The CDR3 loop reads CSAMDQSYEQYF. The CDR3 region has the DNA TGCAGTGCTATGGACCAGTCCTACGAGCAGTACTTC.

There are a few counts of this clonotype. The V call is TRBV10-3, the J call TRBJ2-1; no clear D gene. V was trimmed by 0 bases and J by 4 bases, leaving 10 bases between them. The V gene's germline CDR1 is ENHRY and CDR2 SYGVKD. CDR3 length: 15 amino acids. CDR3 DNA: TGTGCCATCAGTGAGTCGGCCGAAAAGTACAATGAGCAGTTCTTC. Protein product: CAISESAEKYNEQFF.

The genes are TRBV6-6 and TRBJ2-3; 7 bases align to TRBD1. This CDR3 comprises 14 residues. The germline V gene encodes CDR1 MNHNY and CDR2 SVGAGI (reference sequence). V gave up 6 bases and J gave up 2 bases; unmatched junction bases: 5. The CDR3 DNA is TGTGCCAGCAGAACAGGGGCCAACACAGATACGCAGTATTTT. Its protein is CASRTGANTDTQYF.

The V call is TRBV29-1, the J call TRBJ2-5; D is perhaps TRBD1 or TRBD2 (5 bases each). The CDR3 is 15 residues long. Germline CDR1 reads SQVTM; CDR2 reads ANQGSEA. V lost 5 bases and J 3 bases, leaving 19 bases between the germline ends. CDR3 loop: CSVRGAPLREETQYF. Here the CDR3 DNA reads TGCAGCGTTAGAGGGGCCCCCCTGCGGGAAGAGACCCAGTACTTC. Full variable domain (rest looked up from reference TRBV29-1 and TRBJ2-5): SAVISQKPSRDICQRGTSLTIQCQVDSQVTMMFWYRQQPGQSLTLIATANQGSEATYESGFVIDKFPISRPNLTFSTLTVSNMSPEDSSIYLCSVRGAPLREETQYFGPGTRLLVL.

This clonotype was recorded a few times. The CDR3 spells CASSYSVDTQYF. CDR3 nucleotides: TGTGCCAGCAGTTACTCGGTGGATACGCAGTATTTT. V and J are TRBV6-2 or TRBV6-3 and TRBJ2-3, with D hard to call. CDR3 size: 12 residues. V was trimmed by 0 bases and J by 6 bases, leaving 4 bases between them. Germline V gives CDR1 MNHEY, CDR2 SVGEGT.

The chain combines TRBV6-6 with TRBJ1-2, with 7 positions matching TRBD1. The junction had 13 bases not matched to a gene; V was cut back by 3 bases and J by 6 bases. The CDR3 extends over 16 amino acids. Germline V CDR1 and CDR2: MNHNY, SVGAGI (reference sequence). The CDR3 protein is CASSYSPTGQSDGYTF. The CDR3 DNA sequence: TGTGCCAGCAGTTATTCACCCACGGGACAGTCAGATGGCTACACCTTC.

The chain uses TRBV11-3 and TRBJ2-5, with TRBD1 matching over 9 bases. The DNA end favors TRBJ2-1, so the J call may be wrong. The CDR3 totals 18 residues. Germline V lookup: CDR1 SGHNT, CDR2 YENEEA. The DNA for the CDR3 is TGTGCCAGCAGCTCCCGAATGGGACAGGGTTTACCAGGCAATGAGCAGTTCTTC. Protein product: CASSSRMGQGLPGNEQFF.

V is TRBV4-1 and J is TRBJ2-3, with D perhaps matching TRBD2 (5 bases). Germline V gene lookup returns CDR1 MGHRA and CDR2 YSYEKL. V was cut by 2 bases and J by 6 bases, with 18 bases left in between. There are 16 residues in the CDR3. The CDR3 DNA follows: TGCGCCAGCAGCCAACCCCCTCAGCGGCCGGATGATACGCAGTATTTT. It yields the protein CASSQPPQRPDDTQYF.

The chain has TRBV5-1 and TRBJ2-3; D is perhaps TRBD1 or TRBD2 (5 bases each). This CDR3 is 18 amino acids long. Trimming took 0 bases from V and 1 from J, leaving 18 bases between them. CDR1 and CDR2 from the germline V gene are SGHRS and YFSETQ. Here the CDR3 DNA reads TGCGCCAGCAGCTTGGGTGGCGCAGGGAGTTCGGGCACAGATACGCAGTATTTT. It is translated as CASSLGGAGSSGTDTQYF.

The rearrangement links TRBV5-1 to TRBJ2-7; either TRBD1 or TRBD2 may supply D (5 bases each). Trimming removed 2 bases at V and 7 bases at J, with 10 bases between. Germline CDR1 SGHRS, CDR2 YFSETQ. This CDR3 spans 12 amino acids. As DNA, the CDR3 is TGCGCCAGCAGCTTCAACGAGGGGGAGCAGTACTTC. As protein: CASSFNEGEQYF.

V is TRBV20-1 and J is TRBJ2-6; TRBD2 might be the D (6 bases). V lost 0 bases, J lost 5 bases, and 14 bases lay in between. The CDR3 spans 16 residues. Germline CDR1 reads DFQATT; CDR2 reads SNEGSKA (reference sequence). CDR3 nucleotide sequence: TGCAGTGCTAGAGACCCGGGACTGCCTAGGGCCAACGTCCTGACTTTC. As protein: CSARDPGLPRANVLTF.

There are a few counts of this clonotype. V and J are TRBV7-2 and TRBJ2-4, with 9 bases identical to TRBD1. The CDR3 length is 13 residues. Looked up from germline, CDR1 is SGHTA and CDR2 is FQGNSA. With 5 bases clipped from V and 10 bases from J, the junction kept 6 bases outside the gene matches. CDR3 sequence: CASSPGQGGIQYF. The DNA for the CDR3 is TGTGCCAGCAGCCCGGGACAGGGTGGAATTCAGTACTTC.

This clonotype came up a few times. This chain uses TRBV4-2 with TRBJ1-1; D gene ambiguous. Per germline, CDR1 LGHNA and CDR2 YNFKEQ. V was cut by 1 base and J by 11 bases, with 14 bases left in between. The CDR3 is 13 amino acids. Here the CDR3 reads CASSQGRSTRAFF. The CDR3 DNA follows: TGTGCCAGCAGCCAAGGGAGAAGCACCAGGGCTTTCTTT.

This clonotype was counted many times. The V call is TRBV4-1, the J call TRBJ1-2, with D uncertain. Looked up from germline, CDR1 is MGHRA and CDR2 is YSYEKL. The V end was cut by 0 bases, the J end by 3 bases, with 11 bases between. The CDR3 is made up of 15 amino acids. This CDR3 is CASSQDDKPDYGYTF. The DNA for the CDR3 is TGCGCCAGCAGCCAAGACGACAAACCTGACTATGGCTACACCTTC.

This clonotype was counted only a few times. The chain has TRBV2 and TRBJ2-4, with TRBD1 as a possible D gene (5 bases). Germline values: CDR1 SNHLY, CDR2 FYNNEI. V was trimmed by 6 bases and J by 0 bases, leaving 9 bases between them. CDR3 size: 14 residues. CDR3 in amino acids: CASSRDGAKNIQYF. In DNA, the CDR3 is TGTGCCAGCAGCAGGGATGGAGCCAAAAACATTCAGTACTTC. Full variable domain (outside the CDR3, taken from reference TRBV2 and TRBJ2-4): EPEVTQTPSHQVTQMGQEVILRCVPISNHLYFYWYRQILGQKVEFLVSFYNNEISEKSEIFDDQFSVERPDGSNFTLKIRSTKLEDSAMYFCASSRDGAKNIQYFGAGTRLSVL.

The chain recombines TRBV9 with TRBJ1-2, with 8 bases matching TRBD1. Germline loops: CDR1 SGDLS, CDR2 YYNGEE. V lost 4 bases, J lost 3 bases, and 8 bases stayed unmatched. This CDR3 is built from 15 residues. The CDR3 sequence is CASSPRQGRDYGYTF. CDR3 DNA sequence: TGTGCCAGCAGCCCAAGACAGGGGAGGGACTATGGCTACACCTTC. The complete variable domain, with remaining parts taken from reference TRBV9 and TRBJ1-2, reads DSGVTQTPKHLITATGQRVTLRCSPRSGDLSVYWYQQSLDQGLQFLIQYYNGEERAKGNILERFSAQQFPDLHSELNLSSLELGDSALYFCASSPRQGRDYGYTFGSGTRLTVV.

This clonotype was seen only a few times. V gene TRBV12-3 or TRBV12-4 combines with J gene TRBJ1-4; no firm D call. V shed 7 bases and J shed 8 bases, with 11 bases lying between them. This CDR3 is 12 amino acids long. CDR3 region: CASNGGGEKLFF. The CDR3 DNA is TGTGCCAGCAACGGAGGAGGGGAAAAACTGTTTTTT.

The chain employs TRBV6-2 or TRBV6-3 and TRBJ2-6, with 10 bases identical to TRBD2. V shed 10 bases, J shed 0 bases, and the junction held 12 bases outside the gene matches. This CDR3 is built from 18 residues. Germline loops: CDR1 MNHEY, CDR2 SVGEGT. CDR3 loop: CATHQFGLADSGANVLTF. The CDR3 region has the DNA TGTGCCACCCACCAGTTCGGACTAGCGGACTCTGGGGCCAACGTCCTGACTTTC.